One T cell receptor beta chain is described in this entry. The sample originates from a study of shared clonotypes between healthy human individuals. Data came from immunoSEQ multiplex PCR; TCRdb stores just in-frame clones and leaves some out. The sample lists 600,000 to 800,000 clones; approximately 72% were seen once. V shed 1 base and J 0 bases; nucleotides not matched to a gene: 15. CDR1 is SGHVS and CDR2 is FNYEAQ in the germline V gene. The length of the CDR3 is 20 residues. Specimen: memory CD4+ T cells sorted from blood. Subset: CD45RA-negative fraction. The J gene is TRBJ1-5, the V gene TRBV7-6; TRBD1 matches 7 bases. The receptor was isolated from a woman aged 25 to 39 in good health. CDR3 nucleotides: TGTGCCAGCAGCTTAGAAGCGCCCCAGGGGGGGCTATATAGCAATCAGCCCCAGCATTTT. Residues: CASSLEAPQGGLYSNQPQHF.